The entry that follows covers one TCR beta chain sequence. What it binds is not known. The source of the sample is a study of T cell responses to AZD1222 COVID-19 vaccine. Profiling relied on immunoSEQ multiplex PCR, and the TCRdb table lists in-frame clones only, not all of them. The sample shows 150,000 to 200,000 clones, 92% of them seen only once. Study-wide results and limits: Following two doses of AZD1222, Spike-specific TCR breadth and depth rose. White British ancestry dominated among donors, who included more females, and clonal diversity was possibly underestimated. Vaccine-associated CD4 TCRs spanned spike, dominant at 160-218 and 743-854. Repertoires were sampled only after the peak T cell response.

The CDR3 spans 12 residues. The germline gives CDR1 MDHEN, CDR2 SYDVKM. V was pared by 2 bases and J by 8 bases, with 6 bases between. The J gene is TRBJ2-2, the V gene TRBV28, with D unresolved. The sequence was obtained from an adult in good health. Sequences were derived from peripheral blood, sampled on day 0 of AZD1222 vaccination. CDR3 amino acids: CASSLKWGELFF. The CDR3 DNA is TGTGCCAGCAGTTTAAAGTGGGGGGAGCTGTTTTTT. The full variable domain, rest sourced from reference TRBV28 and TRBJ2-2, is DVKVTQSSRYLVKRTGEKVFLECVQDMDHENMFWYRQDPGLGLRLIYFSYDVKMKEKGDIPEGYSVSREKKERFSLILESASTNQTSMYLCASSLKWGELFFGEGSRLTVL.